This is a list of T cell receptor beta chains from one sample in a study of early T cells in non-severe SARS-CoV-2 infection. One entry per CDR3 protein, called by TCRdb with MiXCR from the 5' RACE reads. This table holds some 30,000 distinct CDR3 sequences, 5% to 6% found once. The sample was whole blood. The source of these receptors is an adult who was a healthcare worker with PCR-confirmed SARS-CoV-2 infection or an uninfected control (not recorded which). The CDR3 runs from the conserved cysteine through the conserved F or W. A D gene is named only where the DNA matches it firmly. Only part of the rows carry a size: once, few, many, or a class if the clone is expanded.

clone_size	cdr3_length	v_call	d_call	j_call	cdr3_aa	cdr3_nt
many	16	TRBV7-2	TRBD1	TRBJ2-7	CASSFRGTGYSYEQYF	TGTGCCAGCAGTTTTAGAGGGACAGGTTACTCCTACGAGCAGTACTTC
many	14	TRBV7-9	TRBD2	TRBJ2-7	CASSLGLAGDEQYF	TGTGCCAGCAGCCTGGGACTAGCGGGAGACGAGCAGTACTTC
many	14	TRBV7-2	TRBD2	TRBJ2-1	CASSPGLAYNEQFF	TGTGCCAGCAGCCCGGGACTAGCGTACAATGAGCAGTTCTTC
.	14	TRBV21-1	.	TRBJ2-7	CASSTSGSSYEQYF	TGTGCCAGCAGCACTAGCGGAAGCTCCTACGAGCAGTACTTC
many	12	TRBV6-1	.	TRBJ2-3	CASFRRGDTQYF	TGTGCCAGCTTTCGTCGGGGGGATACGCAGTATTTT
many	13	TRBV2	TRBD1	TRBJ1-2	CASRTAQGGGYTF	TGTGCCAGCAGAACCGCACAGGGGGGTGGCTACACCTTC
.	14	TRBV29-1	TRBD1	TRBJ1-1	CSAQGTGGSQGAFF	TGCAGCGCCCAAGGGACAGGGGGAAGTCAGGGAGCTTTCTTT
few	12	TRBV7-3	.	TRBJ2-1	CASSLTGHEQFF	TGTGCCAGCAGCTTAACGGGGCACGAGCAGTTCTTC
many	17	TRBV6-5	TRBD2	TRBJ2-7	CASSYSGSGRGLDEQYF	TGTGCCAGCAGTTACTCAGGTAGCGGGAGGGGACTGGACGAGCAGTACTTC
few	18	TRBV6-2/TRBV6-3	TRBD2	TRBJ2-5	CASSYRPGTSNHQETQYF	TGTGCCAGCAGTTACCGGCCCGGGACTAGCAATCACCAAGAGACCCAGTACTTC
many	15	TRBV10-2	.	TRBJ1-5	CASSNTGIGNQPQHF	TGCGCCAGCAGTAACACAGGGATCGGCAATCAGCCCCAGCATTTT
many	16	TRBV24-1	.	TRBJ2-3	CATSDPGSGGTDTQYF	TGTGCCACCAGTGATCCCGGAAGCGGAGGGACAGATACGCAGTATTTT
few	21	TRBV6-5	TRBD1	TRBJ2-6	CASSYFSGQGAPSSGANVLTF	TGTGCCAGCAGTTACTTTTCGGGACAGGGGGCCCCCAGCTCTGGGGCCAACGTCCTGACTTTC
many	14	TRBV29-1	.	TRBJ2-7	CSVAHPPSSYEQYF	TGCAGCGTGGCGCACCCTCCCAGCTCCTACGAGCAGTACTTC
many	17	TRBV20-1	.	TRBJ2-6	CSAPFGAARNAANVLTF	TGCAGTGCCCCCTTTGGAGCGGCTAGGAATGCGGCCAACGTCCTGACTTTC
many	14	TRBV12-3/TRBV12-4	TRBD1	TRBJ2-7	CASSSGTGTYEQYF	TGTGCCAGCAGTTCCGGGACAGGAACCTACGAGCAGTACTTC
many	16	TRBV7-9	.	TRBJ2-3	CASSLAQGAGTDTQYF	TGTGCCAGCAGCTTAGCCCAGGGAGCCGGCACAGATACGCAGTATTTT